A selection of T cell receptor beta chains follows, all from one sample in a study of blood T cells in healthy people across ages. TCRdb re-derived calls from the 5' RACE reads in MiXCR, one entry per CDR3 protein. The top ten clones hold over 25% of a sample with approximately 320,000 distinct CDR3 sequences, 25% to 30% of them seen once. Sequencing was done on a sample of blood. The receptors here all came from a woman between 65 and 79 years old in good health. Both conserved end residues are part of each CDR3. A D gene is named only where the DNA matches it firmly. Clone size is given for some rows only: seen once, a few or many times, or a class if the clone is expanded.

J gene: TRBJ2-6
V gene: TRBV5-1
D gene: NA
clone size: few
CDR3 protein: CASSLDYASSGANVLTF
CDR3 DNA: TGCGCCAGCAGCTTGGATTATGCGAGCTCTGGGGCCAACGTCCTGACTTTC

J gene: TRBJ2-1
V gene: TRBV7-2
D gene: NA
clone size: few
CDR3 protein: CASSLGVHSNEQFF
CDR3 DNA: TGTGCCAGCAGCTTAGGGGTCCACTCCAATGAGCAGTTCTTC

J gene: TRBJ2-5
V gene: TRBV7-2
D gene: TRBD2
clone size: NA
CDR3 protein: CASSLIAGGLQETQYF
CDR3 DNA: TGTGCCAGCAGCTTAATAGCGGGAGGCCTCCAAGAGACCCAGTACTTC

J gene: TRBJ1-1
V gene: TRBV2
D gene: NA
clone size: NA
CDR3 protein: CASNLRGVGTEAFF
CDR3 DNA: TGTGCCAGCAATTTACGAGGGGTTGGGACTGAAGCTTTCTTT

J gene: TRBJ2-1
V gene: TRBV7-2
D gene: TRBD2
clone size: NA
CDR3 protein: CASSLVASGRGYNEQFF
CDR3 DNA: TGTGCCAGCAGCTTAGTGGCTAGCGGGAGAGGGTACAATGAGCAGTTCTTC

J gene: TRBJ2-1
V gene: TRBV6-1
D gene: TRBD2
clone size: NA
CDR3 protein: CASSDWSSGMNEQFF
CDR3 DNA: TGTGCCAGCAGTGATTGGAGTAGCGGGATGAATGAGCAGTTCTTC

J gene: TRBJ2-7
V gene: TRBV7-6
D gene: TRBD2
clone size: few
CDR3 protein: CASTPATTSREYEQYF
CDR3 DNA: TGTGCCAGCACTCCAGCGACGACTAGCAGGGAATACGAGCAGTACTTC

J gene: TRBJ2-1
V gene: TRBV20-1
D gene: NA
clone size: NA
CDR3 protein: CSATGGSYNEQFF
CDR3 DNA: TGCAGTGCTACAGGGGGGTCATACAATGAGCAGTTCTTC

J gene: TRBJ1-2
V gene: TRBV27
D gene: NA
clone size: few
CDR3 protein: CASSLGGTYGYTF
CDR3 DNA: TGTGCCAGCAGTTTAGGAGGGACCTATGGCTACACCTTC

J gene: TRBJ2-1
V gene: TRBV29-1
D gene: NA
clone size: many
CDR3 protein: CSVEVVGPGQFF
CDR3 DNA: TGCAGCGTCGAGGTGGTAGGTCCGGGGCAGTTCTTC

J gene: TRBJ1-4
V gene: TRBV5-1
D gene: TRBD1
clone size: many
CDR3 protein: CASSLGSKTGFEKLFF
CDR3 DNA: TGCGCCAGCAGCTTGGGATCAAAGACAGGGTTCGAAAAACTGTTTTTT

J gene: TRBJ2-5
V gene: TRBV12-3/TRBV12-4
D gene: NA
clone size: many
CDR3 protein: CASTTDRAQETQYF
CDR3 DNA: TGTGCCAGCACCACCGACAGAGCCCAAGAGACCCAGTACTTC

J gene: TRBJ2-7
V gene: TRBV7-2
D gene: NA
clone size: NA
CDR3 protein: CASSPTRTRVHEQYF
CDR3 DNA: TGTGCCAGCAGCCCGACCAGAACCAGGGTCCACGAGCAGTACTTC

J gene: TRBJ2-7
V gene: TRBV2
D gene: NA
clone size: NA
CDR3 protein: CASTMRAGGSYGQYF
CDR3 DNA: TGTGCCAGCACTATGAGGGCCGGAGGTTCCTACGGGCAGTACTTC

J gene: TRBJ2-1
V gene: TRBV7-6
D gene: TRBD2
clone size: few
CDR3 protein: CASSERLSGSKNEQFF
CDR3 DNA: TGTGCCAGCAGCGAACGACTGAGCGGGAGCAAGAATGAGCAGTTCTTC

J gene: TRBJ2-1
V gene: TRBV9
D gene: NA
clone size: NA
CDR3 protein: CASSARGQYNEQFF
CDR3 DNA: TGTGCCAGCAGCGCGAGAGGCCAGTACAATGAGCAGTTCTTC

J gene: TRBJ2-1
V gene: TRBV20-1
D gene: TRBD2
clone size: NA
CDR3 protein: CSARDLPRGSYNEQFF
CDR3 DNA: TGCAGTGCCAGGGACCTTCCGCGGGGGTCCTACAATGAGCAGTTCTTC

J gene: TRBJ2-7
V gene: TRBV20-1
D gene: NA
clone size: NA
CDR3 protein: CSAQKVDKQPYEQYF
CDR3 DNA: TGCAGTGCTCAAAAAGTGGACAAACAACCCTACGAGCAGTACTTC

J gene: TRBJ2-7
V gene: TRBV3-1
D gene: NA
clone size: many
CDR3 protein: CASSQVAAAYEQYF
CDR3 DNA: TGTGCCAGCAGCCAAGTCGCCGCGGCCTACGAGCAGTACTTC

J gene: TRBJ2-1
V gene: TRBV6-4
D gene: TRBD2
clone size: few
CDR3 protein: CASSDSSAGVGWQFF
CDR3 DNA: TGTGCCAGCAGTGACTCGTCAGCGGGAGTAGGTTGGCAGTTCTTC

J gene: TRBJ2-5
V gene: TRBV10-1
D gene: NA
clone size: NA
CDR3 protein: CASSEDPGETQYF
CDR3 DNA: TGCGCCAGCAGTGAGGACCCCGGAGAGACCCAGTACTTC

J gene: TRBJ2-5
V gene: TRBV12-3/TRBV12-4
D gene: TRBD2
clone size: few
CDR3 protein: CASSLGGGPGETQYF
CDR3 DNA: TGTGCCAGCAGTTTAGGCGGGGGGCCGGGAGAGACCCAGTACTTC

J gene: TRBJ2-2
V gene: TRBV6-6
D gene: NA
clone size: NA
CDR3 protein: CASIGNKNTGELFF
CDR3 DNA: TGTGCCAGCATTGGGAATAAGAACACCGGGGAGCTGTTTTTT

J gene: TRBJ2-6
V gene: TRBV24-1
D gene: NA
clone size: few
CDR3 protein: CATKPSGANVLTF
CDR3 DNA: TGTGCCACCAAACCCTCTGGGGCCAACGTCCTGACTTTC

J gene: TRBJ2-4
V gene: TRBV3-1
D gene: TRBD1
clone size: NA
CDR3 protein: CASSQDGTGGVKSAKNIQYF
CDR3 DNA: TGTGCCAGCAGCCAAGATGGGACAGGGGGCGTTAAGTCCGCCAAAAACATTCAGTACTTC

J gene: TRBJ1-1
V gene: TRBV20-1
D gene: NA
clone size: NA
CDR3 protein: CSVSRYATEAFF
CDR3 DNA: TGCAGTGTTTCTCGGTATGCCACTGAAGCTTTCTTT

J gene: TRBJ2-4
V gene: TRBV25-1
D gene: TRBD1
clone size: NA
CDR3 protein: CASSEPDYGTGLGNIQYF
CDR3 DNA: TGTGCCAGCAGTGAACCCGACTACGGGACAGGGTTGGGAAACATTCAGTACTTC